Presented here are 9 T cell receptor beta chains from one specimen sequenced in a study of CXCR3-negative and CXCR3-positive naive CD8 T cells. Study observations and caveats: More hydrophobic TRB CDR3s were found in CXCR3-positive naive cells than in CXCR3-negative naive cells.

Preparation of TRB cDNA libraries relied on 5' RACE carrying UMI labels. TCRdb re-called the 5' RACE reads and catalogs CDR3 proteins one per entry, DNA excluded. This sample's clone table lists some 50,000 distinct CDR3 sequences. The antigens of these receptors remain unknown. Material: naive CXCR3+ CD8+ T cells from blood. Regarding subset: CD45RO-CCR7+CD27+CD95- naive CD8+ T cells expressing CXCR3 (TNR3+). The receptors derive from a human donor in good health. Some clones in this sample may be carry-over from other donors' samples.

The V call is TRBV27, the J call TRBJ1-5; TCRdb's D gene call, TRBD1, goes unchecked for lack of DNA. Germline CDR1 and CDR2: MNHEY and SMNVEV (reference sequence). The CDR3 extends over 14 amino acids. CDR3 amino acids: CASSLIGRDQPQHF.

The rearrangement joins TRBV4-3 to TRBJ1-1; as DNA is missing, the TRBD1 call by TCRdb cannot be tested. In germline, CDR1 is LGHNA, CDR2 YSLEER. The CDR3 covers 14 residues. The CDR3 region is CASSQGRGFTEAFF.

The gene calls are TRBV29-1 and TRBJ2-7; the D call from TCRdb, TRBD1, cannot be confirmed without DNA. The CDR3 spans 14 residues. CDR1 is SQVTM, CDR2 ANQGSEA, per germline. The CDR3: CSVTLDREGYEQYF.

The chain joins TRBV7-2 to TRBJ1-5; there is no DNA to check the TCRdb D call of TRBD1. The CDR3 totals 15 residues. Per germline, CDR1 SGHTA and CDR2 FQGNSA. The CDR3 region is CASAPGGASNQPQHF.

The chain has TRBV5-1 and TRBJ2-1; TCRdb reports TRBD1, a call that lacks DNA to check it against. Germline loops: CDR1 SGHRS, CDR2 YFSETQ. The CDR3 sequence is 15 residues long. CDR3 sequence: CASYWTGPSYNEQFF. The full variable domain, completed using reference TRBV5-1 and TRBJ2-1, is KAGVTQTPRYLIKTRGQQVTLSCSPISGHRSVSWYQQTPGQGLQFLFEYFSETQRNKGNFPGRFSGRQFSNSRSEMNVSTLELGDSALYLCASYWTGPSYNEQFFGPGTRLTVL.

The J gene is TRBJ2-3, the V gene TRBV7-8; TCRdb's D gene call, TRBD1, goes unchecked for lack of DNA. CDR1 and CDR2 (germline): SGHVS, FQNEAQ. The CDR3 is 18 residues long. The CDR3 sequence is CASSPGTGEGPGTDTQYF.

The genes are TRBV29-1 and TRBJ1-2. Germline V gives CDR1 SQVTM, CDR2 ANQGSEA. The CDR3 has 11 residues. This CDR3 reads CSVDQGHGYTF.

The chain couples TRBV28 to TRBJ2-1; lacking DNA, the TRBD2 call made by TCRdb goes unchecked. Germline values: CDR1 MDHEN, CDR2 SYDVKM. The CDR3 sequence is 14 residues long. The CDR3 here is CASSWGRGPNEQFF.

J is TRBJ1-2 and V is TRBV4-3; TCRdb names TRBD1, which stays unverified in the absence of DNA. Looked up from germline, CDR1 is LGHNA and CDR2 is YSLEER. The CDR3 has 19 amino acids. CDR3 sequence: CASSQVFARYGQGHYGYTF.